A single sample is the source of the 24 T cell receptor beta chains below, sequenced in a study of regulatory dendritic cells for organ transplantation. Some clones are missing from TCRdb's copy, which holds only in-frame ones; the method was immunoSEQ multiplex PCR. The repertoire holds 25,000 to 30,000 clones, with approximately 80% as singletons. Sequencing was performed on naive CD4+ T cells from blood. Subset given: CD45RA+ naive T cells. These receptors all stem from a human donor in good health.

The V and J genes are TRBV7-2 and TRBJ2-2, with D maybe TRBD2 (7 bases). The CDR3 is 16 residues long. The V and J ends lost 8 bases and 6 bases respectively, with 22 bases between them. The germline V gene encodes CDR1 SGHTA and CDR2 FQGNSA. This CDR3 is CASRRGPRGAPGELFF. CDR3 nucleotides: TGTGCCAGCCGCAGAGGACCTCGGGGGGCGCCCGGGGAGCTGTTTTTT.

The V call is TRBV6-5, the J call TRBJ1-1; a weak D match, TRBD1 (5 bases). V was cut by 6 bases and J by 1 base, with 15 bases left in between. Germline lookup yields CDR1 MNHEY and CDR2 SVGAGI. CDR3 size: 15 residues. This CDR3 reads CASRTAGFPNTEAFF. The CDR3 nucleotides read TGTGCCAGCAGGACCGCAGGGTTCCCGAACACTGAAGCTTTCTTT.

The chain joins TRBV12-5 to TRBJ2-1; tentatively, D is TRBD1 (5 bases). Per germline, CDR1 LGHNT and CDR2 FRNRAP. Trimming shortened V by 7 bases and J by 3 bases, and 10 bases separated the two germline ends. The CDR3 runs 13 residues. The chain's CDR3 is CASALTDYNEQFF. The CDR3 DNA is TGTGCTAGTGCTCTGACAGACTACAATGAGCAGTTCTTC. Full variable domain (rest looked up from reference TRBV12-5 and TRBJ2-1): DARVTQTPRHKVTEMGQEVTMRCQPILGHNTVFWYRQTMMQGLELLAYFRNRAPLDDSGMPKDRFSAEMPDATLATLKIQPSEPRDSAVYFCASALTDYNEQFFGPGTRLTVL.

V and J are TRBV19 and TRBJ2-1, with 12 nucleotides matching TRBD2. The J segment lost 5 bases and the V segment lost 5 bases, leaving 4 bases of the junction unmatched. The CDR3 totals 15 residues. Germline loops: CDR1 LNHDA, CDR2 SQIVND (reference sequence). The CDR3 DNA reads TGTGCCAGTAGTTCGCGACTAGCGGGGGACAATGAGCAGTTCTTC. It specifies CASSSRLAGDNEQFF.

V gene TRBV19 combines with J gene TRBJ2-7; perhaps TRBD1 as D (6 bases). V shed 3 bases and J shed 4 bases, with 16 bases lying between them. This CDR3 is built from 15 residues. CDR1 and CDR2 (germline): LNHDA, SQIVND (reference sequence). CDR3 residues: CASSIGGQLEYEQYF. CDR3 bases: TGTGCCAGTAGTATTGGGGGACAATTGGAATACGAGCAGTACTTC.

This clone was seen more than once but under ten times. The chain carries TRBV6-1 and TRBJ1-5, with D unclear. The V end lost 5 bases, the J end lost 7 bases, and 9 bases lay between the germline ends. Germline assignment: CDR1 MNHNS and CDR2 SASEGT. The CDR3 is made up of 12 amino acids. The CDR3 spells CASSTLSQPQHF. The DNA for the CDR3 is TGTGCCAGCAGTACCTTGAGCCAGCCCCAGCATTTT.

The chain employs TRBV6-5 and TRBJ1-2, with D perhaps TRBD1 (5 bases). This CDR3 has 13 residues. CDR1 and CDR2 (germline): MNHEY, SVGAGI. Trimming took 8 bases from V and 2 from J, leaving 12 bases between them. Written as DNA, the CDR3 is TGTGCCAGCTCATCCGCAGGGAACTATGGCTACACCTTC. This codes for CASSSAGNYGYTF.

This clone has just one count. J is TRBJ2-7 and V is TRBV9; D gene uncertain. Germline V CDR1 and CDR2: SGDLS, YYNGEE. V was cut by 2 bases and J by 8 bases, with 17 bases left in between. This CDR3 comprises 14 residues. CDR3 bases: TGTGCCAGCAGCGTCCACGTGGGCGAAGTTAAGCAGTACTTC. Amino acids: CASSVHVGEVKQYF.

The V call is TRBV6-5, the J call TRBJ2-1; 9 bases agree with TRBD2. CDR1 is MNHEY, CDR2 SVGAGI, per germline. The CDR3 length is 16 residues. V shed 1 base, J shed 3 bases, and the junction held 4 bases outside the gene matches. The CDR3 coding sequence is TGTGCCAGCAGTTACTGGCGGGGGGGGAACTACAATGAGCAGTTCTTC. Translation gives CASSYWRGGNYNEQFF.

This rearrangement joins TRBV4-2 to TRBJ2-1, with D unresolved. The CDR3 has 15 amino acids. From germline, CDR1 is LGHNA and CDR2 YNFKEQ. V dropped 1 base and J dropped 0 bases, with 7 bases sitting between them. Written as DNA, the CDR3 is TGTGCCAGCAGCCAAGTACAGAGCTCCTACAATGAGCAGTTCTTC. Translating gives CASSQVQSSYNEQFF.

This chain uses TRBV12-5 with TRBJ1-2, with D possibly being TRBD1 (5 bases). This CDR3 has 20 residues. Trimming stripped 0 bases from V and 2 bases from J, with 25 bases between. Germline V gene data show CDR1 as LGHNT and CDR2 as FRNRAP. The DNA of the CDR3 is TGTGCTAGTGGTTTGGTGCGGGGTTGGGATTCGCCATGGACAAACTATGGCTACACCTTC. Its translation: CASGLVRGWDSPWTNYGYTF.

This rearrangement joins TRBV7-9 to TRBJ2-3, with 9 bases that match TRBD2. Germline V lookup: CDR1 SEHNR, CDR2 FQNEAQ (reference sequence). V was pared by 10 bases and J by 0 bases, with 8 bases of the junction left unmatched. The CDR3 is 15 residues long. CDR3 sequence reads: CATLAGAVSTDTQYF. CDR3 coding DNA: TGTGCCACTTTAGCGGGGGCCGTTAGCACAGATACGCAGTATTTT.

The V gene is TRBV9, the J gene TRBJ2-5, with D possibly TRBD1 on 6 matching bases. CDR1 SGDLS and CDR2 YYNGEE come from the germline V gene. V was clipped by 0 bases and J by 1 base, with 13 bases between them. The CDR3 totals 16 residues. The CDR3 nucleotides are TGTGCCAGCAGCGTAGCTTCGGACAGATTCCAAGAGACCCAGTACTTC. Protein product: CASSVASDRFQETQYF.

Concerning this clone: At the DNA level, this CDR3 is encoded by other sequences in the same sample as well. The rearrangement uses TRBV5-1 and TRBJ1-2, with 8 bases matching TRBD1. The CDR3 runs 15 residues. The V gene's germline CDR1 is SGHRS and CDR2 YFSETQ. V gave up 4 bases and J gave up 5 bases; unmatched junction bases: 10. The CDR3 DNA follows: TGCGCCAGCAGCGATTCAGGGGGCATGGTATATGGCTACACCTTC. This sequence encodes CASSDSGGMVYGYTF.

For this clone: The junction departs from the called germline gene at one end, perhaps through a read error. The gene calls are TRBV12-5 and TRBJ2-3, with 9 nucleotides matching TRBD1. CDR1 and CDR2 from the germline V gene are LGHNT and FRNRAP. This CDR3 is built from 13 residues. The CDR3 loop is CASGLDRGDTQYF. The CDR3 DNA reads TGTGCTAGTGGGTTGGACAGGGGTGATACGCAGTATTTT.

This clone appeared a few times. V and J are TRBV19 and TRBJ2-7; D is undetermined. V lost 5 bases and J 0 bases, leaving 14 bases between the germline ends. The CDR3 totals 15 residues. The V gene's germline CDR1 is LNHDA and CDR2 SQIVND (reference sequence). Here the CDR3 DNA reads TGTGCCAGTAGTCTAGGTCCGAGAAGCTCCTACGAGCAGTACTTC. Amino acid sequence: CASSLGPRSSYEQYF.

The rearrangement links TRBV5-1 to TRBJ2-6; 9 nucleotides agree with TRBD1. Germline-derived CDR1 and CDR2 are SGHRS and YFSETQ. J gave up 2 bases and V 4 bases, and 7 bases lay outside the gene matches. CDR3 size: 17 residues. CDR3 protein: CASSLQGAQAGANVLTF. The CDR3 nucleotides read TGCGCCAGCAGCCTACAGGGGGCGCAAGCTGGGGCCAACGTCCTGACTTTC.

This chain's CDR3 is CASSFRSGFQKETQYF. The CDR3 nucleotides read TGTGCCAGCAGCTTTCGATCGGGTTTTCAAAAAGAGACCCAGTACTTC. This chain connects TRBV12-1 to TRBJ2-5; TRBD2 is the table's D call and was not checked against the DNA. TRBV12-1 is designated a pseudogene. CDR3 length: 16 residues.

V gene TRBV10-3 combines with J gene TRBJ1-2; a weak D match, TRBD1 (5 bases). Deletions cut 3 bases from V and 1 base from J, with 12 bases between. The CDR3 runs to 15 residues. The V gene's germline CDR1 is ENHRY and CDR2 SYGVKD. CDR3: CAISEALGDNYGYTF. The CDR3 DNA reads as TGTGCCATCAGTGAAGCTTTAGGGGATAACTATGGCTACACCTTC.

The rearrangement joins TRBV5-1 to TRBJ2-1, with D maybe TRBD2 (6 bases). This CDR3 has 14 residues. V was trimmed by 0 bases and J by 5 bases, leaving 9 bases between them. Germline assignment: CDR1 SGHRS and CDR2 YFSETQ. The CDR3 is CASSLEGTDNEQFF. In DNA, the CDR3 is TGCGCCAGCAGCTTGGAAGGGACTGACAATGAGCAGTTCTTC. Full variable domain (outside the CDR3, taken from reference TRBV5-1 and TRBJ2-1): KAGVTQTPRYLIKTRGQQVTLSCSPISGHRSVSWYQQTPGQGLQFLFEYFSETQRNKGNFPGRFSGRQFSNSRSEMNVSTLELGDSALYLCASSLEGTDNEQFFGPGTRLTVL.

This chain joins TRBV7-3 and TRBJ1-1; D possibly corresponds to TRBD1 (5 bases). V was cut by 5 bases and J by 4 bases, with 14 bases left in between. Germline V lookup: CDR1 SGHTA, CDR2 FQGTGA. The CDR3 sequence is 14 residues long. For the CDR3, the DNA is TGTGCCAGCAGCCCAGGAGCGGGGGGCACTGAAGCTTTCTTT. It encodes CASSPGAGGTEAFF.

The V and J genes are TRBV2 and TRBJ1-2; D remains ambiguous. The V and J ends lost 5 bases and 2 bases respectively, with 9 bases between them. CDR1 is SNHLY, CDR2 FYNNEI, per germline. The CDR3 runs 13 residues. CDR3 amino acids: CASSPDWNYGYTF. The DNA for the CDR3 is TGTGCCAGCAGTCCGGACTGGAACTATGGCTACACCTTC. The full variable domain, rest sourced from reference TRBV2 and TRBJ1-2, is EPEVTQTPSHQVTQMGQEVILRCVPISNHLYFYWYRQILGQKVEFLVSFYNNEISEKSEIFDDQFSVERPDGSNFTLKIRSTKLEDSAMYFCASSPDWNYGYTFGSGTRLTVV.

The V and J genes are TRBV6-1 and TRBJ1-1; D ambiguous. Deletions cut 4 bases from V and 1 base from J, with 13 bases between. Germline CDR1 and CDR2: MNHNS and SASEGT. This CDR3 is 15 amino acids long. The CDR3 DNA reads as TGTGCCAGCAGTGGTGTTTCAGCGGGGAACACTGAAGCTTTCTTT. It codes for CASSGVSAGNTEAFF.

The chain combines TRBV19 with TRBJ1-5, with 11 bases fitting TRBD1. Germline V gene lookup returns CDR1 LNHDA and CDR2 SQIVND (reference sequence). The CDR3 runs 15 residues. The V segment lost 3 bases and the J segment 6 bases; nucleotides outside the gene matches: 4. The CDR3 is CASSIWGQGVQPQHF. As DNA, the CDR3 is TGTGCCAGTAGTATTTGGGGACAGGGGGTTCAGCCCCAGCATTTT.